Shown below are 32 T cell receptor beta chains from a single sample sequenced in a study of cytomegalovirus exposure and HLA in healthy donors. The PCR ran on 60 Vbeta and 13 Jbeta primers. Measured with immunoSEQ multiplex PCR; TCRdb has only the in-frame clones, and not every one. The sample carries around 220,000 clones, approximately 83% recorded once. Sequenced input: PBMCs. The receptor set was obtained from a girl between 5 and 17 years old in good health and CMV-seronegative.

CDR3 in amino acids: CASSTTLAPYYNEQFF. The CDR3 nucleotides read TGCGCCAGCAGCACAACGCTAGCCCCGTACTACAATGAGCAGTTCTTC. The chain links TRBV5-1 to TRBJ2-1, with D perhaps matching TRBD2 (5 bases). Trimming shortened V by 4 bases and J by 3 bases, and 17 bases separated the two germline ends. Germline values: CDR1 SGHRS, CDR2 YFSETQ. This CDR3 is 16 amino acids long.

The rearrangement links TRBV5-1 to TRBJ2-7, with TRBD1 identical over 9 bases. Germline CDR1 reads SGHRS; CDR2 reads YFSETQ. CDR3 length equals 14 residues. The V segment lost 4 bases and the J segment 3 bases; nucleotides outside the gene matches: 5. Here the CDR3 reads CASSHGTGFYEQYF. The DNA of the CDR3 is TGCGCCAGCAGCCATGGGACAGGGTTCTACGAGCAGTACTTC.

This clone was observed a single time. The chain employs TRBV5-6 and TRBJ2-2; 9 bases line up with TRBD2. There are 15 residues in the CDR3. From germline, CDR1 is SGHDT and CDR2 YYEEEE. The junction had 9 bases not matched to a gene; V was cut back by 4 bases and J by 8 bases. CDR3 protein: CASSQTSGRMGELFF. The CDR3 DNA reads TGTGCCAGCAGCCAGACTAGCGGACGTATGGGGGAGCTGTTTTTT.

The chain uses TRBV6-4 and TRBJ1-5; no reliable D call. Germline loops: CDR1 MRHNA, CDR2 SNTAGT. Trimming took off 4 bases at V and 3 bases at J, with 7 bases between the two ends. This CDR3 region has 13 residues. CDR3 protein: CASSGALNQPQHF. The CDR3 DNA follows: TGTGCCAGCAGTGGGGCCCTCAATCAGCCCCAGCATTTT.

V and J are TRBV11-2 and TRBJ2-5; D is ambiguous. V was cut by 1 base and J by 4 bases, with 7 bases left in between. This CDR3 is 13 amino acids long. Germline V gives CDR1 SGHAT, CDR2 FQNNGV. Written as DNA, the CDR3 is TGTGCCAGCAGCTTAGTTCAATCAGAGACCCAGTACTTC. As protein: CASSLVQSETQYF.

The chain employs TRBV28 and TRBJ2-7; 8 bases are shared with TRBD1. The CDR3 contains 15 residues. V lost 4 bases to trimming and J lost 4 bases; unmatched junction nucleotides: 9. Looked up from germline, CDR1 is MDHEN and CDR2 is SYDVKM. CDR3 in amino acids: CASSSPGQGVYEQYF. DNA for the CDR3: TGTGCCAGCAGTTCCCCCGGACAGGGAGTTTACGAGCAGTACTTC.

The chain employs TRBV19 and TRBJ1-5; the D is unclear. Per germline, CDR1 LNHDA and CDR2 SQIVND (reference sequence). The CDR3 is 14 residues long. The V end was cut by 7 bases, the J end by 0 bases, with 10 bases between. CDR3 protein: CASINRNSNQPQHF. CDR3 coding DNA: TGTGCCAGTATAAACAGAAATAGCAATCAGCCCCAGCATTTT. The entire variable domain, with the rest obtained from reference TRBV19 and TRBJ1-5, is as follows: DGGITQSPKYLFRKEGQNVTLSCEQNLNHDAMYWYRQDPGQGLRLIYYSQIVNDFQKGDIAEGYSVSREKKESFPLTVTSAQKNPTAFYLCASINRNSNQPQHFGDGTRLSIL.

The genes are TRBV7-9 and TRBJ2-6, with TRBD2 identical over 7 bases. This CDR3 is built from 18 residues. Germline trimming cut 5 bases from V and 1 base from J; bases unmatched to any gene: 11. Germline-derived CDR1 and CDR2 are SEHNR and FQNEAQ (reference sequence). In DNA, the CDR3 is TGTGCCAGCAGCCGCTCTGGGAGGGAAGCATCTGGGGCCAACGTCCTGACTTTC. Translation: CASSRSGREASGANVLTF.

The chain employs TRBV6-5 and TRBJ1-3; TRBD1 matches at 7 bases. This CDR3 has 16 residues. Germline V lookup: CDR1 MNHEY, CDR2 SVGAGI. The J segment lost 2 bases and the V segment lost 2 bases, leaving 6 bases of the junction unmatched. The CDR3: CASSYRGQMAGNTIYF. The CDR3 DNA follows: TGTGCCAGCAGTTACCGGGGACAGATGGCTGGAAACACCATATATTTT.

This sequence joins TRBV7-6 and TRBJ1-3, with D hard to call. Germline lookup yields CDR1 SGHVS and CDR2 FNYEAQ. V dropped 1 base and J dropped 5 bases, with 9 bases sitting between them. The CDR3 is 14 residues long. The CDR3 reads CASSLDADRNTIYF. The CDR3 DNA is TGTGCCAGCAGCTTAGATGCAGATCGAAACACCATATATTTT.

The chain employs TRBV5-4 and TRBJ2-5; a weak D match, TRBD1 (6 bases). The tail of the sequence fits TRBJ2-7 better, so the J call may be wrong. This CDR3 is 15 amino acids long. The germline CDR1 and CDR2 sequences are SGHNT and YYREEE (reference sequence). CDR3 nucleotide sequence: TGTGCCAGCAGCTCCCCTACAGGGACAAACTACGAGCAGTACTTC. Residues: CASSSPTGTNYEQYF.

The chain is built from TRBV19 and TRBJ1-5; 7 bases fit TRBD1. The CDR3 has 15 amino acids. Unmatched junction bases numbered 6, after V lost 3 bases and J lost 4 bases. Per germline, CDR1 LNHDA and CDR2 SQIVND (reference sequence). CDR3: CASSMLNRGNQPQHF. The CDR3 nucleotides read TGTGCCAGTAGTATGTTAAACAGGGGAAATCAGCCCCAGCATTTT.

The gene calls are TRBV4-3 and TRBJ1-2; 7 nucleotides agree with TRBD1. V lost 1 base and J lost 4; bases outside the gene matches: 3. This CDR3 has 14 amino acids. The germline CDR1 and CDR2 sequences are LGHNA and YSLEER. CDR3 nucleotide sequence: TGCGCCAGCAGCCAAGGAGAGGGGGCCTATGGCTACACCTTC. This codes for CASSQGEGAYGYTF.

This chain uses TRBV7-9 with TRBJ2-1; 10 bases agree with TRBD2. J gave up 1 base and V 5 bases, and 14 bases lay outside the gene matches. The germline CDR1 and CDR2 sequences are SEHNR and FQNEAQ (reference sequence). This CDR3 has 19 amino acids. The CDR3 DNA is TGTGCCAGCAGCACCACCCTTACTAGCGGGAAGGGGTCCTACAATGAGCAGTTCTTC. Translation: CASSTTLTSGKGSYNEQFF.

V gene TRBV2 combines with J gene TRBJ2-1; 15 bases fit TRBD2. After removal of 9 bases from V and 2 bases from J, the junction contained 2 bases not matched to a gene. CDR3 length: 15 residues. Germline CDR1 SNHLY, CDR2 FYNNEI. CDR3 region: CASRTSGGAYNEQFF. CDR3 DNA: TGTGCCAGTAGGACTAGCGGGGGGGCCTACAATGAGCAGTTCTTC.

J is TRBJ2-2 and V is TRBV6-5; 8 bases map to TRBD2. V lost 0 bases and J lost 6; bases outside the gene matches: 3. From germline, CDR1 is MNHEY and CDR2 SVGAGI. This CDR3 comprises 15 residues. This CDR3 reads CASSYSPSGPGELFF. CDR3 nucleotide sequence: TGTGCCAGCAGTTACTCGCCTAGCGGGCCCGGGGAGCTGTTTTTT.

The rearrangement joins TRBV30 to TRBJ2-2, with D hard to call. This CDR3 has 11 residues. Trimming pared 2 bases from V and 6 bases from J, leaving 4 bases between. CDR1 is GTSNPN, CDR2 SVGIG, per germline (reference sequence). CDR3 nucleotides: TGTGCCTGGAGTCGTTCCGGGGAGCTGTTTTTT. It is translated as CAWSRSGELFF.

The chain couples TRBV5-1 to TRBJ2-5; D unclear. This CDR3 is built from 15 residues. Trimming left V 0 bases short and J 5 bases short, with 14 bases between. Germline CDR1 is SGHRS and CDR2 is YFSETQ. In nucleotides, the CDR3 is TGCGCCAGCAGCTTGGGCGCAATTAACTCGGAGACCCAGTACTTC. This gives the protein CASSLGAINSETQYF.

This chain links TRBV28 with TRBJ2-7; 8 positions match TRBD1. Per germline, CDR1 MDHEN and CDR2 SYDVKM. The CDR3 covers 12 residues. Here the CDR3 reads CAGGTGSYEQYF. The CDR3, as DNA: TGTGCAGGGGGGACAGGATCCTACGAGCAGTACTTC.

This sequence joins TRBV6-5 and TRBJ2-7; D is uncertain. Trimming removed 2 bases from V and 3 bases from J, with 5 bases in between. The CDR3 length is 12 residues. Germline assignment: CDR1 MNHEY and CDR2 SVGAGI. The CDR3 spells CASSYGNYEQYF. Here the CDR3 DNA reads TGTGCCAGCAGTTACGGCAACTACGAGCAGTACTTC.

Here the CDR3 reads CASSWGWPGGNSPLHF. The CDR3 DNA reads TGTGCCAGCAGCTGGGGGTGGCCAGGGGGGAATTCACCCCTCCACTTT. The chain is built from TRBV11-2 and TRBJ1-6, with 7 bases matching TRBD1. Trimming took 4 bases from V and 7 from J; bases not matched to a gene: 10. The CDR3 is 16 amino acids. Germline values: CDR1 SGHAT, CDR2 FQNNGV.

The chain carries TRBV4-3 and TRBJ1-1; 8 bases align to TRBD1. The CDR3 has 19 residues. CDR1 and CDR2 (germline): LGHNA, YSLEER. The V gene end was trimmed by 0 bases and the J gene end by 3 bases; junction bases not matched to a gene: 15. The CDR3 is CASSQEIRGRLEADTEAFF. For the CDR3, the DNA is TGCGCCAGCAGCCAAGAGATCAGGGGGCGCTTAGAAGCGGACACTGAAGCTTTCTTT.

The J gene is TRBJ1-5, the V gene TRBV9; 7 nucleotides agree with TRBD1. The germline gives CDR1 SGDLS, CDR2 YYNGEE. V dropped 0 bases and J dropped 3; count of bases not matched to a gene: 9. CDR3 length: 17 residues. CDR3 DNA sequence: TGTGCCAGCAGCGTAGGCCCAGGGGGATTGATCAATCAGCCCCAGCATTTT. Protein sequence: CASSVGPGGLINQPQHF.

This clone was seen a handful of times. The chain carries TRBV5-4 and TRBJ1-4; a possible D gene is TRBD1 (6 bases). V dropped 2 bases and J dropped 6 bases, with 14 bases sitting between them. The CDR3 spans 15 residues. The germline V gene encodes CDR1 SGHNT and CDR2 YYREEE (reference sequence). The CDR3: CASSFLGPGDEKLFF. As DNA, the CDR3 is TGTGCCAGCAGCTTTCTAGGGCCAGGGGATGAAAAACTGTTTTTT.

This clone was seen only once. This chain joins TRBV5-5 and TRBJ2-7; D might be TRBD1 (6 bases). The CDR3 extends over 13 amino acids. Germline V gives CDR1 SGHKS, CDR2 YYEKEE (reference sequence). Trimming left V 4 bases short and J 7 bases short, with 15 bases between. The CDR3, as DNA: TGTGCCAGCAGCGTAACAGGGTTGGAAGAGCAGTACTTC. Its protein is CASSVTGLEEQYF.

The chain uses TRBV20-1 and TRBJ1-2; 8 bases align to TRBD1. The CDR3 length is 11 residues. CDR1 DFQATT and CDR2 SNEGSKA come from the germline V gene (reference sequence). V shed 3 bases and J 6 bases; nucleotides not matched to a gene: 0. The CDR3 coding sequence is TGCAGTGCTAGCAGGGGGCATGGCTACACCTTC. Translating gives CSASRGHGYTF.

The chain links TRBV28 to TRBJ1-4; D gene uncertain. The CDR3 has 13 residues. Germline loops: CDR1 MDHEN, CDR2 SYDVKM. With 5 bases removed from V and 5 bases from J, the gap between germline ends came to 9 bases. CDR3: CASSRGTNEKLFF. The CDR3 DNA sequence: TGTGCCAGCAGTCGAGGTACCAATGAAAAACTGTTTTTT.

The rearrangement links TRBV30 to TRBJ1-2; 7 nucleotides align to TRBD1. This CDR3 region has 15 residues. Losses at the gene ends were 5 bases for V and 6 bases for J; bases not matched to a gene: 15. Germline-derived CDR1 and CDR2 are GTSNPN and SVGIG (reference sequence). The CDR3 loop reads CAWGKTGLVLNGYTF. As DNA, the CDR3 is TGTGCCTGGGGAAAGACAGGGCTCGTCTTAAATGGCTACACCTTC.

This chain links TRBV5-1 with TRBJ1-1; no firm D call. The length of the CDR3 is 14 residues. The ends were cut back, 0 bases at V and 4 bases at J, with 10 bases in the middle. Germline lookup yields CDR1 SGHRS and CDR2 YFSETQ. In DNA form, the CDR3 reads TGCGCCAGCAGCTTGGCCTTAACCGGCACTGAAGCTTTCTTT. Its translation: CASSLALTGTEAFF.

This clone has a single count. The DNA of the CDR3 is TGTGCCTGGAGTGTGGCTCTTACAAGCGATAGCAATCAGCCCCAGCATTTT. Residues: CAWSVALTSDSNQPQHF. The chain employs TRBV30 and TRBJ1-5; D unclear. The V gene's germline CDR1 is GTSNPN and CDR2 SVGIG (reference sequence). Trimming shortened V by 0 bases and J by 0 bases, and 15 bases separated the two germline ends. The CDR3 runs 17 residues.

The chain uses TRBV15 and TRBJ2-7, with 8 positions matching TRBD1. Losses at the gene ends were 9 bases for V and 0 bases for J; bases not matched to a gene: 7. The CDR3 is made up of 14 amino acids. Germline values: CDR1 LNHNV, CDR2 YYDKDF (reference sequence). The CDR3 loop is CATADRDHSYEQYF. In nucleotides, the CDR3 is TGTGCCACTGCGGACAGGGACCACTCCTACGAGCAGTACTTC.

The chain recombines TRBV7-9 with TRBJ2-6, with D possibly TRBD2 on 6 matching bases. Germline V CDR1 and CDR2: SEHNR, FQNEAQ (reference sequence). V lost 8 bases to trimming and J lost 1 base, with 12 bases between them. The CDR3 consists of 15 residues. CDR3 bases: TGTGCCAGCGACTCTGGAGGGTCTGGGGCCAACGTCCTGACTTTC. Amino acids: CASDSGGSGANVLTF. Looking up the rest from reference TRBV7-9 and TRBJ2-6 gives the full variable domain: DTGVSQNPRHKITKRGQNVTFRCDPISEHNRLYWYRQTLGQGPEFLTYFQNEAQLEKSRLLSDRFSAERPKGSFSTLEIQRTEQGDSAMYLCASDSGGSGANVLTFGAGSRLTVL.